The 15 T cell receptor beta chains reported below all come from one sample, sequenced in a study of CD8 T cells in ankylosing spondylitis. Study observations and caveats: A TCR beta motif of 7 or 8 highly homologous variants appeared characteristic of ankylosing spondylitis blood.

Their recognized antigens are unknown. TCRdb reprocessed the 5' RACE reads with MiXCR, giving one entry per CDR3 protein. Altogether some 840,000 distinct CDR3 sequences are present, about 11% being singletons, with the ten largest covering approximately 0.51%. Source material: blood, either unsorted or a sorted T cell fraction (not recorded which). Receptor source: a male donor with ankylosing spondylitis.

In this sample, this clonotype turned up many times. V and J are TRBV7-2 and TRBJ2-7, with D unclear. Trimming removed 1 base at V and 2 bases at J, with 12 bases between. The CDR3 is 15 residues long. The V gene's germline CDR1 is SGHTA and CDR2 FQGNSA. CDR3 sequence reads: CASSLEVYGPYEQYF. In DNA, the CDR3 is TGTGCCAGCAGCTTAGAGGTTTACGGGCCCTACGAGCAGTACTTC.

This chain uses TRBV7-2 with TRBJ2-4; 7 nucleotides agree with TRBD2. Germline CDR1 SGHTA, CDR2 FQGNSA. Losses at the gene ends were 5 bases for V and 0 bases for J; bases not matched to a gene: 10. The CDR3 covers 17 residues. The CDR3 DNA reads TGTGCCAGCAGCGCCCGCGGGGGTCCTCTAGCCAAAAACATTCAGTACTTC. Protein sequence: CASSARGGPLAKNIQYF.

This clonotype has a handful of counts. The chain joins TRBV5-8 to TRBJ2-1; maybe TRBD1 (6 bases). The V end was cut by 1 base, the J end by 7 bases, with 18 bases between. This CDR3 is built from 16 residues. The germline V gene has CDR1 SGHTS and CDR2 YDEGEE. CDR3 residues: CASSLRGRTIENEQFF. CDR3 in DNA: TGTGCCAGCAGCTTGAGGGGGAGAACTATTGAGAATGAGCAGTTCTTC.

The chain combines TRBV20-1 with TRBJ2-7, with D uncertain. The length of the CDR3 is 13 residues. Trimming took 2 bases from V and 2 from J, leaving 10 bases between them. Germline values: CDR1 DFQATT, CDR2 SNEGSKA (reference sequence). This CDR3 is CSARKAATYEQYF. The CDR3 DNA reads TGCAGTGCTAGAAAGGCGGCTACCTACGAGCAGTACTTC.

This chain links TRBV4-1 with TRBJ2-7, with 8 bases lining up with TRBD2. V shed 3 bases and J 6 bases; nucleotides not matched to a gene: 16. CDR1 is MGHRA, CDR2 YSYEKL, per germline. This CDR3 contains 17 residues. CDR3 bases: TGCGCCAGCAGCCACGGCAGGTTGGGACTAGAAGCTTCCGAGCAGTACTTC. It encodes CASSHGRLGLEASEQYF.

This clonotype was observed a few times. The chain recombines TRBV7-2 with TRBJ1-3; D remains unclear. The CDR3 has 12 residues. Germline V gene data show CDR1 as SGHTA and CDR2 as FQGNSA. Trimming stripped 6 bases from V and 7 bases from J, with 10 bases between. The DNA for the CDR3 is TGTGCCAGCAGACCAATGGGTAACACCATATATTTT. Translating gives CASRPMGNTIYF.

The chain is built from TRBV5-1 and TRBJ2-5, with 9 nucleotides matching TRBD1. Germline V CDR1 and CDR2: SGHRS, YFSETQ. This CDR3 region has 15 residues. V lost 3 bases and J lost 4; bases outside the gene matches: 7. The CDR3 sequence: CASSSPPDRGETQYF. CDR3 sequence (DNA): TGCGCCAGCAGCTCGCCCCCGGACAGGGGAGAGACCCAGTACTTC.

This clonotype was seen a few times. The rearrangement joins TRBV4-3 to TRBJ2-1, with D perhaps being TRBD1 or TRBD2 (6 bases each). CDR1 LGHNA and CDR2 YSLEER come from the germline V gene. The CDR3 is made up of 14 amino acids. V shed 2 bases and J shed 8 bases, with 13 bases lying between them. CDR3 protein: CASSQWGADYEQFF. The CDR3 coding sequence is TGCGCCAGCAGCCAATGGGGGGCGGATTATGAGCAGTTCTTC.

The rearrangement uses TRBV20-1 and TRBJ2-1; 10 nucleotides align to TRBD2. The CDR3 runs to 14 residues. Per the germline V gene, CDR1 is DFQATT and CDR2 is SNEGSKA (reference sequence). V lost 2 bases and J lost 6; bases outside the gene matches: 4. The CDR3 region is CSARQSGGANEQFF. The CDR3 DNA follows: TGCAGTGCTAGACAAAGCGGGGGGGCCAATGAGCAGTTCTTC.

The rearrangement uses TRBV18 and TRBJ2-6; D ambiguous. This CDR3 has 17 residues. Germline lookup yields CDR1 KGHSH and CDR2 LQKENI. Trimming took off 5 bases at V and 0 bases at J, with 14 bases between the two ends. The CDR3 nucleotides are TGTGCCAGCTCAAACCGTGGTCTTAGCTCTGGGGCCAACGTCCTGACTTTC. It specifies CASSNRGLSSGANVLTF. The entire variable domain, with the rest obtained from reference TRBV18 and TRBJ2-6, is as follows: NAGVMQNPRHLVRRRGQEARLRCSPMKGHSHVYWYRQLPEEGLKFMVYLQKENIIDESGMPKERFSAEFPKEGPSILRIQQVVRGDSAAYFCASSNRGLSSGANVLTFGAGSRLTVL.

This chain links TRBV6-1 with TRBJ2-2; TRBD1 aligns across 8 bases. The V segment lost 5 bases and the J segment 5 bases; nucleotides outside the gene matches: 7. This CDR3 is 15 amino acids long. The germline gives CDR1 MNHNS, CDR2 SASEGT. The CDR3 spells CASSRNRGRTGELFF. CDR3 coding DNA: TGTGCCAGCAGTCGAAACAGGGGGAGGACCGGGGAGCTGTTTTTT.

The chain couples TRBV9 to TRBJ2-1, with 12 bases matching TRBD2. With V trimmed by 3 bases and J by 5 bases, 6 bases remained unmatched. The CDR3 contains 16 residues. The germline V gene has CDR1 SGDLS and CDR2 YYNGEE. The CDR3 loop is CASSGTLAGGHNEQFF. The CDR3, as DNA: TGTGCCAGCAGCGGGACACTAGCGGGGGGACACAATGAGCAGTTCTTC. The complete variable domain, with remaining parts taken from reference TRBV9 and TRBJ2-1, reads DSGVTQTPKHLITATGQRVTLRCSPRSGDLSVYWYQQSLDQGLQFLIQYYNGEERAKGNILERFSAQQFPDLHSELNLSSLELGDSALYFCASSGTLAGGHNEQFFGPGTRLTVL.

The rearrangement uses TRBV28 and TRBJ2-1; the match to TRBD2 covers 10 bases. Trimming removed 5 bases from V and 10 bases from J; junction bases left unmatched: 11. The CDR3 extends over 15 amino acids. Per the germline V gene, CDR1 is MDHEN and CDR2 is SYDVKM. The CDR3 nucleotides are TGTGCCAGCAGTAAGACTAGCGGGCGCCACCTGGAGCAGTTCTTC. Protein: CASSKTSGRHLEQFF.

This chain connects TRBV5-1 to TRBJ2-7; 7 nucleotides agree with TRBD2. The germline CDR1 and CDR2 sequences are SGHRS and YFSETQ. The ends lost 0 bases at V and 3 bases at J; junction bases unmatched: 6. The CDR3 loop spans 15 amino acids. CDR3: CASSLDPGGVYEQYF. CDR3 sequence (DNA): TGCGCCAGCAGCTTGGACCCGGGGGGAGTCTACGAGCAGTACTTC.

The chain is built from TRBV20-1 and TRBJ1-1; no clear D gene. The CDR3 contains 14 residues. Germline V CDR1 and CDR2: DFQATT, SNEGSKA (reference sequence). V lost 3 bases and J lost 1, with 12 bases in between. In nucleotides, the CDR3 is TGCAGTGCTAGGGTAATAGGCTGGAACACTGAAGCTTTCTTT. The encoded protein is CSARVIGWNTEAFF.